This TCR beta chain was identified in a study of shared clonotypes between healthy human individuals. Adult donors, all healthy and HIV-negative, had no recent acute infections or vaccinations. Genomic DNA (from each subset) was split evenly across several immunoSEQ plates. TCRdb's table, derived via immunoSEQ multiplex PCR, lists solely in-frame clones and lacks some. The sample carries roughly 1,500,000 clones, around 98% recorded once. With regard to this clone: Its antigen remains unidentified.

Study-level findings and limits: A handful of donors shared about 4.5% of their naive CD4 clonotypes.

The receptor's source is a man aged 30 to 39 in good health. The specimen sequenced was naive CD4+ T cells sorted from blood. Subset given: CD45RA+ positively selected.

The CDR3 DNA is TGTGCCTGGAGTATAGGGGGCGTGGAAAAACTGTTTTTT. Translating gives CAWSIGGVEKLFF. The chain is built from TRBV30 and TRBJ1-4; 7 bases are shared with TRBD1. The CDR3 spans 13 residues. Losses at the gene ends were 2 bases for V and 8 bases for J; bases not matched to a gene: 5. Germline V gives CDR1 GTSNPN, CDR2 SVGIG (reference sequence).